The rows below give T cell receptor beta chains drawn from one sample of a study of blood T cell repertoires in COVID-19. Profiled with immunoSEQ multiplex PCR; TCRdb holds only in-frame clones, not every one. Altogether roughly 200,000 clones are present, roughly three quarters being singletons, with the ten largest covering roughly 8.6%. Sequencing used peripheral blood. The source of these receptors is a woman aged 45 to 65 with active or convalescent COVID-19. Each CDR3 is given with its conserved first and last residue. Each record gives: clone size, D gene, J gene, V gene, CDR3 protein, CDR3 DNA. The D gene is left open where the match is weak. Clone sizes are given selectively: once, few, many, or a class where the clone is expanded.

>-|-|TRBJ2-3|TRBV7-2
CASSLIETDTQYF
TGTGCCAGCAGCTTAATAGAGACAGATACGCAGTATTTT
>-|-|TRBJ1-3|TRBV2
CASSTQGIPGNTIYF
TGTGCCAGCAGTACCCAGGGTATCCCTGGAAACACCATATATTTT
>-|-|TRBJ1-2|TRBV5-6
CASSLAGGDSYGYTF
TGTGCCAGCAGCTTGGCCGGAGGGGATAGCTATGGCTACACCTTC
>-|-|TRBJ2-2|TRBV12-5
CARGCGQGTGELFF
TGTGCTAGGGGTTGCGGCCAGGGCACCGGGGAGCTGTTTTTT
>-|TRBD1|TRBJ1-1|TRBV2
CASRFRGSTEAFF
TGTGCCAGCAGGTTCAGGGGGTCCACTGAAGCTTTCTTT
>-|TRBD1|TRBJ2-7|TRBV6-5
CASSPWTGGNEQYF
TGTGCCAGCAGTCCGTGGACAGGGGGCAACGAGCAGTACTTC
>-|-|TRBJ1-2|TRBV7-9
CASSPGAGGYTF
TGTGCCAGCAGCCCTGGGGCCGGTGGCTACACCTTC
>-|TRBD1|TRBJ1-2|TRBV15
CATSLDRAVDYGYTF
TGTGCCACCAGCCTCGACAGGGCCGTCGACTATGGCTACACCTTC
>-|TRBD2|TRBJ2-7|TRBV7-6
CASSLAGTGGLQYF
TGTGCCAGCAGCTTAGCAGGAACGGGGGGATTGCAGTACTTC
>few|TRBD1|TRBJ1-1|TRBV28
CASSFISGQGLRGTEAFF
TGTGCCAGCAGTTTTATCTCTGGACAGGGGTTGAGGGGGACTGAAGCTTTCTTT
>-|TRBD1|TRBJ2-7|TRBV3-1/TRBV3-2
CASSRNSGTGTPYEQYF
TGTGCCAGCAGCCGTAATTCCGGGACAGGGACACCCTACGAGCAGTACTTC
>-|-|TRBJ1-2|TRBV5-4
CASSLEGRGGGYTF
TGTGCCAGCAGCTTGGAAGGGCGGGGTGGCGGCTACACCTTC
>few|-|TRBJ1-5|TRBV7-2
CASSSPGCQPQHF
TGTGCCAGCAGTTCCCCAGGGTGTCAGCCCCAGCATTTT
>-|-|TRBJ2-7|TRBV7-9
CASSLEAGVVGSYEQYF
TGTGCCAGCAGCTTAGAGGCCGGGGTAGTCGGCTCCTACGAGCAGTACTTC
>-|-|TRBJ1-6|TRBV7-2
CASSLSVRGNSPLHF
TGTGCCAGCAGCCTCTCCGTGAGGGGGAATTCACCCCTCCACTTT
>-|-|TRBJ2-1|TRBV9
CASSVADNYNEQFF
TGTGCCAGCAGCGTAGCGGACAACTACAATGAGCAGTTCTTC
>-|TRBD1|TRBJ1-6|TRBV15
CATSMMGQGASPLHF
TGTGCCACCAGCATGATGGGACAGGGGGCTTCACCCCTCCACTTT
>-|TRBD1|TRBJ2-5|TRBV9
CASSAQGTGAPDEETQYF
TGTGCCAGCAGCGCTCAGGGGACAGGGGCCCCGGACGAGGAGACCCAGTACTTC
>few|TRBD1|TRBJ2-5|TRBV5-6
CASSPRGQLQLLQETQYF
TGTGCCAGCAGCCCCAGGGGACAGCTCCAATTGCTCCAAGAGACCCAGTACTTC
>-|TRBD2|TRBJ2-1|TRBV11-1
CASSPRLAGYYNEQFF
TGTGCCAGCAGCCCCCGACTAGCGGGCTACTACAATGAGCAGTTCTTC
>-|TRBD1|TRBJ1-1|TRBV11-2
CASSVGQFVGEAFF
TGTGCCAGCAGCGTGGGACAGTTTGTCGGTGAAGCTTTCTTT
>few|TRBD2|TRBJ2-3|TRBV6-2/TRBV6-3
CASSYGILRGRSGDTQYF
TGTGCCAGCAGTTACGGCATTCTACGCGGGAGGTCAGGGGATACGCAGTATTTT
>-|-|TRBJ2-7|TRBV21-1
CASSKVSSGDSEQYF
TGTGCCAGCAGCAAAGTGTCCAGCGGGGATTCCGAGCAGTACTTC
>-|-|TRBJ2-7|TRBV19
CASSINANSYEQYF
TGTGCCAGTAGTATAAACGCTAACTCCTACGAGCAGTACTTC
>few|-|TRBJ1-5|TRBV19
CASMGGWSQPQHF
TGTGCCAGTATGGGGGGTTGGAGTCAGCCCCAGCATTTT
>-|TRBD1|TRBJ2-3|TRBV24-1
CATSDPGTGTQYF
TGTGCCACCAGTGATCCAGGGACAGGTACGCAGTATTTT
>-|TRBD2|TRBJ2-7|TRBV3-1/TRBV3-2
CASSQGTRASEQYF
TGTGCCAGCAGCCAAGGGACTAGGGCCAGCGAGCAGTACTTC
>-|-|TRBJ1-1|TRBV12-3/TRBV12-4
CASNQKSGAEAFF
TGTGCCAGCAACCAAAAGTCGGGTGCTGAAGCTTTCTTT
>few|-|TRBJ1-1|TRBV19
CASSTEAGTSRVRENTEAFF
TGTGCCAGTAGTACCGAGGCCGGGACATCCCGTGTGAGGGAGAACACTGAAGCTTTCTTT
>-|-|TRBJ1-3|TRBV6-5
CAIRSSSGNTIYF
TGTGCCATCCGATCGAGCTCTGGAAACACCATATATTTT
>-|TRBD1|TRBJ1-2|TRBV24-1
CATSDLARGGYTF
TGTGCCACCAGTGACCTTGCCAGGGGGGGCTACACCTTC
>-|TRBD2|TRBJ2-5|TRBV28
CASSSSRGVAGGRETQYF
TGTGCCAGCAGTTCTAGCAGGGGAGTAGCGGGAGGGCGAGAGACCCAGTACTTC
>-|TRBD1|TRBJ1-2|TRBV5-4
CASSLFNRGRGIYGYTF
TGTGCCAGCAGCTTATTTAACAGGGGGCGAGGGATCTATGGCTACACCTTC
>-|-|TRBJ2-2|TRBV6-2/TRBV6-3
CASSYSIGPYTGELFF
TGTGCCAGCAGTTACTCGATTGGCCCTTACACCGGGGAGCTGTTTTTT
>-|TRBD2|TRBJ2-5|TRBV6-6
CASSTNPGLVSETQYF
TGTGCCAGCAGCACAAATCCGGGACTAGTATCCGAGACCCAGTACTTC
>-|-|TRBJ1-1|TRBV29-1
CSVAGALRAEAFF
TGCAGCGTTGCAGGGGCGTTAAGGGCTGAAGCTTTCTTT
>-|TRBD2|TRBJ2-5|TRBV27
CASSFGQRGAQGETQYF
TGTGCCAGCAGTTTCGGGCAGCGGGGGGCCCAGGGGGAGACCCAGTACTTC
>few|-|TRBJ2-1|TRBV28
CASSFGVGEQFF
TGTGCCAGCAGCTTCGGGGTAGGTGAGCAGTTCTTC
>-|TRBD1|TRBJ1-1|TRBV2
CASSVTGQGPIEAFF
TGTGCCAGCAGTGTTACTGGACAGGGGCCGATTGAAGCTTTCTTT
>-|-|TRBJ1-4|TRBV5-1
CASSLTVNEKLFF
TGCGCCAGCAGCCTTACGGTGAATGAAAAACTGTTTTTT
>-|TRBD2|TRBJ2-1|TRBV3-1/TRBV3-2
CASSHGGSSYNEQFF
TGTGCCAGCAGCCACGGCGGGAGCTCCTACAATGAGCAGTTCTTC
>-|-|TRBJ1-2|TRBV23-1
CASSQSPPLNYGYTF
TGCGCCAGCAGTCAATCGCCACCACTTAACTATGGCTACACCTTC
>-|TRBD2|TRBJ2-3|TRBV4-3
CASSQDDIPRGSTDTQYF
TGCGCCAGCAGCCAAGATGATATACCGCGGGGGAGCACAGATACGCAGTATTTT
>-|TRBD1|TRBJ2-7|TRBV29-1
CSVLGQPHEQYF
TGCAGCGTCCTGGGACAGCCCCACGAGCAGTACTTC
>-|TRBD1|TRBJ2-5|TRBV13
CASSLVPRQGEETQYF
TGTGCCAGCAGCTTAGTCCCACGACAGGGGGAAGAGACCCAGTACTTC
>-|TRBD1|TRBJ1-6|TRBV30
CAWSETGGSYNSPLHF
TGTGCCTGGAGTGAGACAGGGGGTTCCTATAATTCACCCCTCCACTTT
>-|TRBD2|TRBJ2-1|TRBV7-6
CASSLATSGRGYEQFF
TGTGCCAGCAGCTTAGCGACTAGCGGGAGGGGGTATGAGCAGTTCTTC
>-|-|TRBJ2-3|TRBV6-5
CASSPSTGRTDTQYF
TGTGCCAGCAGTCCTTCCACTGGGCGCACAGATACGCAGTATTTT
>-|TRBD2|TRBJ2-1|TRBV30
CAWSAKAGAPYNEQFF
TGTGCCTGGAGTGCTAAAGCGGGAGCGCCCTACAATGAGCAGTTCTTC
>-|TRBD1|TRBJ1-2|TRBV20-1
CSVPGGRGYTF
TGCAGTGTACCAGGGGGCCGGGGCTACACCTTC
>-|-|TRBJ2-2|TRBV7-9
CASSLGRRNTGELFF
TGTGCCAGCAGCTTAGGGAGGAGGAACACCGGGGAGCTGTTTTTT
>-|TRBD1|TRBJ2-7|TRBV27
CASSLDRANEQYF
TGTGCCAGCAGTCTTGACAGGGCCAACGAGCAGTACTTC
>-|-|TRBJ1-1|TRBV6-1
CASSEPQGLAFF
TGTGCCAGCAGTGAACCCCAGGGGCTGGCTTTCTTT
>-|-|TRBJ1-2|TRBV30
CAWSSGSRYTF
TGTGCCTGGAGTTCAGGGTCGCGCTACACCTTC
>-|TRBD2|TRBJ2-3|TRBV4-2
CASSQPGGPSTDTQYF
TGTGCCAGCAGCCAGCCGGGGGGGCCTTCGACAGATACGCAGTATTTT
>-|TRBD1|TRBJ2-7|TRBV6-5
CASRYPLGQGYEQYF
TGTGCCAGCAGATACCCGTTAGGACAGGGTTACGAGCAGTACTTC
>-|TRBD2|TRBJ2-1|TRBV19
CASSISGGAGNEQFF
TGTGCCAGTAGTATTAGCGGGGGGGCTGGGAATGAGCAGTTCTTC